The clone carrying this T cell receptor beta chain was recorded a few times. What it binds is not known. V lost 3 bases to trimming and J lost 4 bases, with 9 bases between them. The CDR3 loop spans 13 amino acids. The source of the sample is a study of T cells after yellow fever vaccination. Across the whole study: Fractions of limited cellularity were prepared by means of SMART-Seq v4 Ultra Low Input. Study results and caveats: At approximately 96% for CD4 and about 88% for CD8, most primary-vaccination clones showed up again after the booster. There was a small share of clonotypes that showed up in both the CD4 and CD8 compartments.

One entry per CDR3 protein results from TCRdb running MiXCR on the 5' RACE reads. This table holds around 530,000 distinct CDR3 sequences, roughly 17% found once. The sequence was obtained from a man aged 18 to 30 who received the YFV17D yellow fever vaccine. The sample here was PBMCs, taken more than 4 days after the first yellow fever vaccination. J is TRBJ1-1 and V is TRBV12-3 or TRBV12-4; TRBD1 might be the D (5 bases). The CDR3 spells CASSFWGATEAFF. For the CDR3, the DNA is TGTGCCAGCAGTTTCTGGGGCGCCACTGAAGCTTTCTTT.